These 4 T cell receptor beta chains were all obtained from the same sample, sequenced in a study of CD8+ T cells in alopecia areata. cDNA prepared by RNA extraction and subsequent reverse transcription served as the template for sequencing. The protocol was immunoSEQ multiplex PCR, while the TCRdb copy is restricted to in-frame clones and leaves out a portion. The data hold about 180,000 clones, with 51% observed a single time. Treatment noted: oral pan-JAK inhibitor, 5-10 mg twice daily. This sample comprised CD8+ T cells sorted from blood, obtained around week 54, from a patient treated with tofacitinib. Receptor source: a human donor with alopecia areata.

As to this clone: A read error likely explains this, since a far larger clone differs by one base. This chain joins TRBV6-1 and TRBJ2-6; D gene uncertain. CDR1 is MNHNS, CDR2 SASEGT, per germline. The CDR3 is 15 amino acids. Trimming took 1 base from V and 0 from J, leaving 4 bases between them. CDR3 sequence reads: CASSEGGSGANVLTF. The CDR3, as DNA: TGTGCCAGCAGTGAAGGGGGCTCTGGGGCCAACGTCCTGACTTTC.

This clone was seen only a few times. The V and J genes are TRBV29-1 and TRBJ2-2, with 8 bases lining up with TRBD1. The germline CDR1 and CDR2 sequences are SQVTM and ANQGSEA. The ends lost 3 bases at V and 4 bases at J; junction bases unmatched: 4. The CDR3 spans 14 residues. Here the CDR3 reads CSVDQGAGTGELFF. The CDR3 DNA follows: TGCAGCGTTGATCAGGGGGCTGGCACCGGGGAGCTGTTTTTT.

CDR3 coding DNA: TGTGCCACCAGCATCCCAGAGTACAATGAGCAGTTCTTC. Translating it yields CATSIPEYNEQFF. The V call is TRBV15, the J call TRBJ2-1; D unresolved. The germline gives CDR1 LNHNV, CDR2 YYDKDF (reference sequence). The CDR3 contains 13 residues. Deletions cut 4 bases from V and 4 bases from J, with 8 bases between.

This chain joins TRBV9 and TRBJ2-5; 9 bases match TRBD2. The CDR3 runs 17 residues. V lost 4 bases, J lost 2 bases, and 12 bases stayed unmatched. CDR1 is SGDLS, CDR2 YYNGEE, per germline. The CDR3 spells CASSPRLGSGGQETQYF. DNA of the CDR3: TGTGCCAGCAGCCCAAGGCTGGGTAGCGGGGGACAAGAGACCCAGTACTTC.